This paragraph reports one T cell receptor (beta chain). This clonotype was recorded many times. The antigen it binds to is not known. No base quality information exists; no much larger clone differs at one position. This was a case-control study nested in a cohort of healthcare workers in London, UK, who had nasopharyngeal swab PCR tests and blood samples taken every week. Between 23 and 31 March 2020, the week of the UK lockdown, healthcare workers were enrolled and then followed up weekly for as long as 16 weeks. This entry belongs to a study of early T cells in non-severe SARS-CoV-2 infection (dated by TCRdb to the early 2020s). For the wider study: Bulk RNA from unsorted whole blood was used for TCR sequencing, so alpha and beta chains could not be paired. The full study reports these points: VDJdb matching was skewed toward anti-spike CD8 responses, so virus-specific expansions were likely underestimated and private and CD4 specificities were missed.

Library creation used 5' RACE. Sequencing was performed on a NextSeq 500. The TCR library protocol attached unique molecular identifiers to individual cDNA molecules to correct for sequencing error and PCR bias. Both TCR alpha and beta chains were sequenced, and tight co-correlation was observed between alpha and beta sequence abundances in each sample. Concerning the study's data processing: Decombinator V4 was used to annotate the V gene, J gene and CDR3 of the TCR sequences. Expanded TCRs were defined as changing significantly between any two time points under a Poisson model with p below 0.0001. TCR abundances were normalised to the total number of TCRs sequenced per sample and expressed as counts per million. MAIT TCRs were defined by TRAV1-2 paired with TRAJ12, TRAJ20 or TRAJ33, and iNKT TCRs by TRAV10 paired with TRAJ18. VDJdb, accessed on 1 November 2021, was searched for TCRs annotated for CMV, EBV and SARS-CoV-2, and TCRs annotated for more than one antigen were excluded. The public reads were reanalyzed by TCRdb: fastp trimming at Q25, MiXCR alignment, in-frame beta chains only. Rows are unified per CDR3 protein, each entry keeping the most common DNA and genes. In this record, the V and J calls reflect TCRdb's handling and not the investigators' own analysis. The sample data list around 60,000 distinct CDR3 sequences, and 9.5% to 15% of these were observed just once. Approximately 10% of the sample is held by the ten biggest clonotypes.

Trimming accounts for 7 bases at V and 4 bases at J, while the number of junction bases matched to no gene is 12. CDR1 and CDR2, per the germline V gene, are MNHNS and SASEGT. The CDR3 goes from the cysteine to the phenylalanine over 16 residues. Solely the CDR3 DNA is kept, with 48 bases framed from the first base. This clonotype originated in an adult who was a healthcare worker with PCR-confirmed SARS-CoV-2 infection or an uninfected control (not recorded which). Sequencing was performed on whole blood. The sequence is built from TRBV6-1 and TRBJ1-5; 8 junctional bases match TRBD1. Read as DNA, the sequence is TGTGCCAGCACAGGACAGGGCGGGTTCTTAAATCAGCCCCAGCATTTT. Protein translation: CASTGQGGFLNQPQHF.